These 28 T cell receptor beta chains came from one sample sequenced in a study of T cell repertoires in cytomegalovirus infection. For these TCRs, the target antigens are not known. TCRdb re-called the reads through MiXCR, storing one row per CDR3 protein. The repertoire holds roughly 500,000 distinct CDR3 sequences, with 30% to 40% as singletons. Source: cultured PBMCs, taken from culture after CMV antigen stimulation. These receptors were collected from a human donor in good health (CMV status not recorded). Some clones in this sample may be carry-over from other donors' samples.

This clonotype was counted many times. This sequence joins TRBV11-2 and TRBJ2-5; 9 bases agree with TRBD2. Losses at the gene ends were 4 bases for V and 2 bases for J; bases not matched to a gene: 8. Germline V gene sequence: CDR1 SGHAT, CDR2 FQNNGV. This CDR3 is 16 amino acids long. CDR3 DNA: TGTGCCAGCAGCTATGGTAGCGGGAGCCTTCAAGAGACCCAGTACTTC. It yields the protein CASSYGSGSLQETQYF.

The chain combines TRBV12-3 or TRBV12-4 with TRBJ2-1; 8 bases align to TRBD2. The CDR3 extends over 16 amino acids. The V and J ends lost 0 bases and 4 bases, in that order; junction bases with no gene match: 5. The CDR3 spells CASSLASGSHYNEQFF. The DNA for the CDR3 is TGTGCCAGCAGTTTAGCCAGCGGGAGCCATTACAATGAGCAGTTCTTC.

The chain couples TRBV11-2 to TRBJ2-5; 10 bases match TRBD2. J gave up 5 bases and V 2 bases, and 8 bases lay outside the gene matches. Germline CDR1 SGHAT, CDR2 FQNNGV. This CDR3 contains 16 residues. The CDR3 DNA is TGTGCCAGCAGCTTAATAGCGGGAGGACTTCGGGAGACCCAGTACTTC. Its translation: CASSLIAGGLRETQYF.

V and J are TRBV14 and TRBJ1-5, with D unclear. V was shortened by 1 base and J by 8 bases, with 9 bases between the two germline ends. The CDR3 is made up of 13 amino acids. Germline CDR1 reads SGHDN; CDR2 reads FVKESK. CDR3 in amino acids: CASSQGIWEPQHF. CDR3 coding DNA: TGTGCCAGCAGCCAAGGTATTTGGGAGCCCCAGCATTTT.

This rearrangement joins TRBV29-1 to TRBJ1-1, with D hard to call. The germline V gene has CDR1 SQVTM and CDR2 ANQGSEA. Trimming removed 0 bases from V and 0 bases from J, with 8 bases in between. The CDR3 spans 14 residues. The CDR3 here is CSVEDGRVNTEAFF. Here the CDR3 DNA reads TGCAGCGTTGAAGACGGGAGGGTGAACACTGAAGCTTTCTTT.

This clonotype came up a few times. V usage is TRBV10-3 and J usage is TRBJ2-1; 12 nucleotides align to TRBD2. V gave up 2 bases and J gave up 0 bases; unmatched junction bases: 2. The CDR3 length is 17 residues. Germline loops: CDR1 ENHRY, CDR2 SYGVKD. As DNA, the CDR3 is TGTGCCATCAGTGAGGGGACTAGCGGGCCCTCCTACAATGAGCAGTTCTTC. Translating gives CAISEGTSGPSYNEQFF.

The genes are TRBV7-2 and TRBJ1-3; TRBD1 matches 7 bases. This CDR3 has 18 amino acids. V lost 5 bases and J lost 0; bases outside the gene matches: 13. The V gene's germline CDR1 is SGHTA and CDR2 FQGNSA. The CDR3 loop reads CASSPVPDRVLSGNTIYF. The CDR3, as DNA: TGTGCCAGCAGCCCGGTACCCGACAGGGTCCTCTCTGGAAACACCATATATTTT.

The chain uses TRBV20-1 and TRBJ1-1, with 7 positions matching TRBD1. The V segment lost 6 bases and the J segment 0 bases; nucleotides outside the gene matches: 7. Germline lookup yields CDR1 DFQATT and CDR2 SNEGSKA (reference sequence). The CDR3 consists of 14 residues. For the CDR3, the DNA is TGCAGTGCAACCGTACAGGGGATGAACACTGAAGCTTTCTTT. It is translated as CSATVQGMNTEAFF.

This clonotype came up a few times. The genes are TRBV18 and TRBJ2-7; possibly TRBD1 for D (6 bases). Trimming pared 3 bases from V and 7 bases from J, leaving 28 bases between. CDR1 and CDR2 from the germline V gene are KGHSH and LQKENI. This CDR3 is 18 amino acids long. In nucleotides, the CDR3 is TGTGCCAGCTCACCGCGCCCCCAGGGGTTTGAGGGCTTCGGAGAGCAGTACGTC. As protein: CASSPRPQGFEGFGEQYV.

This clonotype came up many times. The chain couples TRBV18 to TRBJ1-1, with D maybe TRBD1 (6 bases). Germline V lookup: CDR1 KGHSH, CDR2 LQKENI. The CDR3 has 16 residues. Deletions cut 0 bases from V and 1 base from J, with 12 bases between. The CDR3 spells CASSPPGARGNTEAFF. The CDR3 DNA sequence: TGTGCCAGCTCACCACCGGGGGCCAGGGGGAACACTGAAGCTTTCTTT.

This clonotype was observed once. This chain connects TRBV5-4 to TRBJ2-7, with D perhaps matching TRBD1 (5 bases). Trimming removed 3 bases from V and 3 bases from J, with 10 bases in between. This CDR3 is 13 amino acids long. Germline loops: CDR1 SGHNT, CDR2 YYREEE (reference sequence). The CDR3 region has the DNA TGTGCCAGCAGCTCCCCTGACAGCTACGAGCAGTACTTC. Amino acid sequence: CASSSPDSYEQYF.

Comments on this clonotype: This CDR3 fails to terminate in the conserved phenylalanine or tryptophan, so it likely reflects a read error. Because the CDR3's place on the DNA is in doubt, the DNA is left out and the CDR3 is given as listed by TCRdb. The V call is TRBV7-2, the J call TRBJ2-2. Looked up from germline, CDR1 is SGHTA and CDR2 is FQGNSA. The CDR3 totals 14 residues, both ends included. CDR3 region: CASSSTFPAGELCY.

This chain connects TRBV11-2 to TRBJ2-5; D gene ambiguous. The CDR3 consists of 13 residues. V lost 6 bases, J lost 3 bases, and 11 bases lay in between. CDR1 is SGHAT and CDR2 is FQNNGV in the germline V gene. The CDR3 DNA is TGTGCCAGCAGGCTTTTGAATGAAGAGACCCAGTACTTC. It specifies CASRLLNEETQYF. Full variable domain (remainder filled in from reference TRBV11-2 and TRBJ2-5): EAGVAQSPRYKIIEKRQSVAFWCNPISGHATLYWYQQILGQGPKLLIQFQNNGVVDDSQLPKDRFSAERLKGVDSTLKIQPAKLEDSAVYLCASRLLNEETQYFGPGTRLLVL.

The genes are TRBV7-3 and TRBJ2-3; D not certain. This CDR3 has 14 residues. The germline V gene has CDR1 SGHTA and CDR2 FQGTGA. V was shortened by 6 bases and J by 2 bases, with 12 bases between the two germline ends. This chain's CDR3 is CASRAGRTTDTQYF. The CDR3 DNA is TGTGCCAGCAGAGCCGGGCGAACCACAGATACGCAGTATTTT.

The V and J genes are TRBV4-1 and TRBJ2-3; tentative D call: TRBD1 (7 bases). The CDR3 loop spans 15 amino acids. Germline values: CDR1 MGHRA, CDR2 YSYEKL. The germline V and J ends were trimmed by 3 bases and 1 base, with 11 bases remaining between them. CDR3 loop: CASSQGQRGTDTQYF. In DNA form, the CDR3 reads TGCGCCAGCAGCCAGGGACAGCGGGGCACAGATACGCAGTATTTT.

The gene calls are TRBV19 and TRBJ1-6; 7 bases line up with TRBD1. CDR3 size: 15 residues. Germline V gives CDR1 LNHDA, CDR2 SQIVND (reference sequence). After removal of 1 base from V and 10 bases from J, the junction contained 7 bases not matched to a gene. The DNA for the CDR3 is TGTGCCAGTAGTATAGGTCGACAGGGCGGCTCACCCCTCCACTTT. This codes for CASSIGRQGGSPLHF. The variable domain in full, completed from reference TRBV19 and TRBJ1-6, reads DGGITQSPKYLFRKEGQNVTLSCEQNLNHDAMYWYRQDPGQGLRLIYYSQIVNDFQKGDIAEGYSVSREKKESFPLTVTSAQKNPTAFYLCASSIGRQGGSPLHFGNGTRLTVT.

The gene calls are TRBV29-1 and TRBJ1-2, with TRBD1 identical over 7 bases. The CDR3 extends over 15 amino acids. Germline trimming cut 3 bases from V and 4 bases from J; bases unmatched to any gene: 11. Per the germline V gene, CDR1 is SQVTM and CDR2 is ANQGSEA. CDR3 nucleotides: TGCAGCGTTGACGGGGCAGGGGGTTTATCCTATGGCTACACCTTC. Its translation is CSVDGAGGLSYGYTF.

The V call is TRBV28, the J call TRBJ2-1; TRBD2 matches at 7 bases. V shed 5 bases and J 2 bases; nucleotides not matched to a gene: 9. CDR1 is MDHEN, CDR2 SYDVKM, per germline. This CDR3 comprises 16 residues. This CDR3 is CASSLTTRGAYNEQFF. CDR3 sequence (DNA): TGTGCCAGCAGTCTGACAACCCGGGGGGCCTACAATGAGCAGTTCTTC.

A few counts support this clonotype. The CDR3 region is CASSRFSNQPQHF. CDR3 DNA sequence: TGTGCCAGCAGTCGGTTTAGCAATCAGCCCCAGCATTTT. The chain has TRBV6-6 and TRBJ1-5; no clear D. Germline CDR1 MNHNY, CDR2 SVGAGI (reference sequence). The CDR3 has 13 residues. Trimming took 5 bases from V and 0 from J, leaving 5 bases between them.

The rearrangement uses TRBV7-9 and TRBJ2-2, with a tentative D call TRBD1 (6 bases). Germline V lookup: CDR1 SEHNR, CDR2 FQNEAQ (reference sequence). V dropped 4 bases and J dropped 3 bases, with 12 bases sitting between them. This CDR3 is built from 15 residues. CDR3 loop: CASSYRVGDTGELFF. CDR3 DNA: TGTGCCAGCAGCTACAGGGTAGGAGACACCGGGGAGCTGTTTTTT.

The V and J genes are TRBV19 and TRBJ2-1, with 14 nucleotides matching TRBD2. Looked up from germline, CDR1 is LNHDA and CDR2 is SQIVND (reference sequence). The CDR3 loop spans 19 amino acids. J was trimmed by 3 bases and V by 2 bases; bases with no gene match: 9. CDR3 DNA: TGTGCCAGTAGTATATCCGGGACTAGCGGGAGCTGGGGCTACAATGAGCAGTTCTTC. The encoded protein is CASSISGTSGSWGYNEQFF.

The chain joins TRBV6-2 or TRBV6-3 to TRBJ1-1; weak D call: TRBD1 (6 bases). Germline assignment: CDR1 MNHEY and CDR2 SVGEGT. The CDR3 runs 14 residues. V was pared by 3 bases and J by 3 bases, with 11 bases between. The DNA of the CDR3 is TGTGCCAGCAGTTATGACAGGTACTACACTGAAGCTTTCTTT. It specifies CASSYDRYYTEAFF.

This clonotype was counted a single time. The chain is built from TRBV18 and TRBJ1-2; possible D gene TRBD1, 5 bases. The V gene's germline CDR1 is KGHSH and CDR2 LQKENI. The ends were cut back, 3 bases at V and 6 bases at J, with 11 bases in the middle. The CDR3 totals 13 residues. The CDR3 here is CASSPSRDNGYTF. The CDR3 nucleotides are TGTGCCAGCTCACCGTCCAGGGATAATGGCTACACCTTC.

This clonotype was detected a few times. This chain uses TRBV19 with TRBJ2-1; 10 bases agree with TRBD2. From germline, CDR1 is LNHDA and CDR2 SQIVND (reference sequence). The ends lost 7 bases at V and 4 bases at J; junction bases unmatched: 19. This CDR3 contains 19 residues. CDR3 amino acids: CASTRQGFKGLAYYNEQFF. CDR3 bases: TGTGCCAGTACCAGACAGGGGTTCAAGGGACTAGCGTATTACAATGAGCAGTTCTTC.

This clonotype was counted at least ten times. This chain links TRBV20-1 with TRBJ2-7; the D gene is possibly TRBD2 (6 bases). The length of the CDR3 is 15 residues. CDR1 is DFQATT and CDR2 is SNEGSKA in the germline V gene (reference sequence). V was cut by 6 bases and J by 5 bases, with 23 bases left in between. This CDR3 is CSAARDGGKMDEQYF. CDR3 in DNA: TGCAGTGCGGCTCGAGACGGCGGGAAAATGGACGAGCAGTACTTC.

This clonotype was counted between two and nine times. The chain combines TRBV7-2 with TRBJ1-1, with 9 bases matching TRBD1. The germline gives CDR1 SGHTA, CDR2 FQGNSA. The junction had 8 bases not matched to a gene; V was cut back by 5 bases and J by 1 base. This CDR3 spans 16 amino acids. The CDR3 here is CASSPRQGDGNTEAFF. The CDR3 coding sequence is TGTGCCAGCAGCCCAAGACAGGGGGATGGGAACACTGAAGCTTTCTTT.

This chain joins TRBV7-7 and TRBJ2-1; D not resolved. The CDR3 has 15 amino acids. Germline V gene data show CDR1 as SSHAT and CDR2 as FNYEAQ (reference sequence). V was clipped by 2 bases and J by 6 bases, with 14 bases between them. The CDR3 sequence is CASSLSSLLTNEQFF. CDR3 coding DNA: TGTGCCAGCAGCTTATCGTCGCTGCTTACCAATGAGCAGTTCTTC.

V gene TRBV7-3 combines with J gene TRBJ2-1; D ambiguous. This CDR3 has 13 residues. V lost 2 bases and J lost 6, with 8 bases in between. Germline V gene lookup returns CDR1 SGHTA and CDR2 FQGTGA. For the CDR3, the DNA is TGTGCCAGCAGCTTACCTCCCCGCAATGAGCAGTTCTTC. Amino acids: CASSLPPRNEQFF.